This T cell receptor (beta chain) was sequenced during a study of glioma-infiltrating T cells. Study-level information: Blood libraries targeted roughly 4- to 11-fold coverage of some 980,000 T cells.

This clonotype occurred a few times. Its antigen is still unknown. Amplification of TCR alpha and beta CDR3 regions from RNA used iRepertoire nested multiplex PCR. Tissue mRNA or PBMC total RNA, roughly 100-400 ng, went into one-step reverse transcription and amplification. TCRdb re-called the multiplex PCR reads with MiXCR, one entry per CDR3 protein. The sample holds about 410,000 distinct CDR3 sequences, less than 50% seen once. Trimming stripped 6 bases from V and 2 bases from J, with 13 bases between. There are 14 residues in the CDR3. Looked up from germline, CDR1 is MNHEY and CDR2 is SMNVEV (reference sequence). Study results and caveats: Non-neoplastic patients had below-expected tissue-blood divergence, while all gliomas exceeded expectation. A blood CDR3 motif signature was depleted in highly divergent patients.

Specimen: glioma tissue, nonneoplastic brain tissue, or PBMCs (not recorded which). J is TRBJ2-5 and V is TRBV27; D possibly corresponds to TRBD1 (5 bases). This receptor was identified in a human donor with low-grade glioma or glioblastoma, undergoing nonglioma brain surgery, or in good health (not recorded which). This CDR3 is CASRPLGLQETQYF. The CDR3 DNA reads TGTGCCAGCAGGCCCCTGGGGCTTCAAGAGACCCAGTACTTC.